The 31 T cell receptor beta chains listed next were all sequenced from one sample in a study of T-cell reconstitution after alpha-beta-depleted transplantation in children. Unique molecular identifiers featured in how the TCRbeta library was prepared. MiXCR, run by TCRdb on the PCR reads, gives a single entry per CDR3 protein. This sample has approximately 250,000 distinct CDR3 sequences, with roughly 26% found just once. Material: PBMCs, obtained before TCRalphabeta/CD19-depleted stem cell transplant. The receptors originated from a girl aged 2-9 years with Fanconi anemia, due to receive a stem cell transplant.

Many counts were recorded for this clonotype. J is TRBJ2-7 and V is TRBV20-1, with 10 positions matching TRBD2. J was trimmed by 3 bases and V by 5 bases; bases with no gene match: 10. The CDR3 has 15 residues. The germline CDR1 and CDR2 sequences are DFQATT and SNEGSKA (reference sequence). The CDR3 spells CSAPPLTSGNYEQYF. CDR3 coding DNA: TGCAGTGCTCCCCCCCTTACTAGCGGGAACTACGAGCAGTACTTC.

The chain has TRBV6-6 and TRBJ2-5; D ambiguous. This CDR3 spans 10 amino acids. The V gene lost 2 bases and the J gene lost 7 bases, with 2 bases spanning the gap. Germline loops: CDR1 MNHNY, CDR2 SVGAGI (reference sequence). CDR3 region: CASSYGTQYF. The CDR3 region has the DNA TGTGCCAGCAGTTACGGGACCCAGTACTTC.

This chain connects TRBV15 to TRBJ2-5; TRBD2 aligns across 9 bases. The V and J ends lost 1 base and 0 bases, in that order; junction bases with no gene match: 6. CDR3 length: 17 residues. Germline V lookup: CDR1 LNHNV, CDR2 YYDKDF (reference sequence). CDR3 bases: TGTGCCACCAGCAGAGGCGGTAGCGGGAGAGACCAAGAGACCCAGTACTTC. Its translation: CATSRGGSGRDQETQYF.

This chain connects TRBV6-5 to TRBJ2-2, with 9 bases identical to TRBD2. Germline trimming cut 1 base from V and 6 bases from J; bases unmatched to any gene: 3. Per the germline V gene, CDR1 is MNHEY and CDR2 is SVGAGI. This CDR3 has 15 residues. The CDR3 region is CASSYYGGGAGELFF. CDR3 coding DNA: TGTGCCAGCAGTTACTACGGCGGGGGGGCCGGGGAGCTGTTTTTT.

This clonotype was seen ten or more times. The chain combines TRBV20-1 with TRBJ2-3; TRBD2 matches at 11 bases. The V segment lost 6 bases and the J segment 2 bases; nucleotides outside the gene matches: 7. This CDR3 is built from 15 residues. Per the germline V gene, CDR1 is DFQATT and CDR2 is SNEGSKA (reference sequence). CDR3 region: CSALLLAGDTDTQYF. The CDR3 region has the DNA TGCAGTGCCCTCCTACTAGCGGGGGACACAGATACGCAGTATTTT.

The chain links TRBV20-1 to TRBJ2-7; the D is unclear. From germline, CDR1 is DFQATT and CDR2 SNEGSKA (reference sequence). The CDR3 runs 14 residues. V lost 0 bases and J lost 3, with 12 bases in between. DNA of the CDR3: TGCAGTGCTAGAGATTACGGACGTCACTACGAGCAGTACTTC. This codes for CSARDYGRHYEQYF.

This clonotype was seen at least ten times. The V and J genes are TRBV29-1 and TRBJ2-3; TRBD1 or TRBD2 may be the D gene (5 bases each). Per germline, CDR1 SQVTM and CDR2 ANQGSEA. CDR3 length equals 16 residues. Written as DNA, the CDR3 is TGCAGTGCCCAACGGGACCGGGTCCCAAGCACAGATACGCAGTATTTT. It yields the protein CSAQRDRVPSTDTQYF.

V and J are TRBV20-1 and TRBJ2-3, with TRBD2 as a possible D gene (5 bases). The V end was cut by 6 bases, the J end by 6 bases, with 10 bases between. The CDR3 runs 11 residues. Germline assignment: CDR1 DFQATT and CDR2 SNEGSKA (reference sequence). CDR3 protein: CSAVLGDTQYF. In DNA form, the CDR3 reads TGCAGTGCCGTACTAGGGGATACGCAGTATTTT.

V and J are TRBV20-1 and TRBJ2-3, with D tentatively TRBD2 (5 bases). Germline-derived CDR1 and CDR2 are DFQATT and SNEGSKA (reference sequence). The CDR3 sequence is 14 residues long. V was cut by 6 bases and J by 0 bases, with 13 bases left in between. The CDR3 spells CSARVSLSTDTQYF. The CDR3 DNA follows: TGCAGTGCGAGGGTCAGCCTAAGCACAGATACGCAGTATTTT.

Many counts were recorded for this clonotype. This chain links TRBV20-1 with TRBJ1-1, with 8 bases matching TRBD1. The CDR3 is made up of 13 amino acids. Germline CDR1 and CDR2: DFQATT and SNEGSKA (reference sequence). The V and J ends lost 4 bases and 6 bases, in that order; junction bases with no gene match: 7. The CDR3 loop reads CSAMRDRGPEAFF. CDR3 coding DNA: TGCAGTGCTATGAGAGACAGGGGTCCTGAAGCTTTCTTT.

This clonotype appeared many times. The chain recombines TRBV12-3 or TRBV12-4 with TRBJ2-3; D gene ambiguous. There are 11 residues in the CDR3. The V gene lost 7 bases and the J gene lost 6 bases, with 8 bases spanning the gap. The CDR3 DNA sequence: TGTGCCAGCACCTTATCCGATACGCAGTATTTT. Its protein is CASTLSDTQYF.

This clonotype appeared many times. The V and J genes are TRBV10-3 and TRBJ2-5; D is ambiguous. The CDR3 runs to 13 residues. V shed 5 bases and J shed 4 bases, with 11 bases lying between them. Germline loops: CDR1 ENHRY, CDR2 SYGVKD. The CDR3 protein is CAISQDSRETQYF. Here the CDR3 DNA reads TGTGCCATCAGTCAGGATTCCAGAGAGACCCAGTACTTC.

CDR3 bases: TGTGCCAGCAGCTCCCACCAGGGGCGCCCACCGAGGGAGCTGTTTTTT. Translating gives CASSSHQGRPPRELFF. This chain joins TRBV7-3 and TRBJ2-2; maybe TRBD1 (6 bases). V lost 4 bases, J lost 9 bases, and 21 bases lay in between. The CDR3 has 16 amino acids. CDR1 and CDR2 (germline): SGHTA, FQGTGA.

The table lists this clonotype with many counts. This rearrangement joins TRBV20-1 to TRBJ2-6; no definite D call. CDR1 and CDR2 from the germline V gene are DFQATT and SNEGSKA (reference sequence). This CDR3 has 16 residues. V was pared by 5 bases and J by 0 bases, with 14 bases between. The CDR3 reads CSALRTRISGANVLTF. The CDR3 DNA follows: TGCAGTGCTCTGAGAACAAGAATCTCTGGGGCCAACGTCCTGACTTTC.

The CDR3 nucleotides are TGCAGTGCTACCACACAGGGGGCATGGGAGCAGTACTTC. The encoded protein is CSATTQGAWEQYF. The chain combines TRBV20-1 with TRBJ2-7; 9 bases agree with TRBD1. CDR3 length: 13 amino acids. V gave up 4 bases and J gave up 7 bases; unmatched junction bases: 8. Germline CDR1 DFQATT, CDR2 SNEGSKA (reference sequence).

In its sample, this clonotype was seen many times. The CDR3: CSVGDSSYEQYF. The CDR3 DNA follows: TGCAGCGTTGGCGACAGCTCCTACGAGCAGTACTTC. The chain recombines TRBV29-1 with TRBJ2-7; tentative D call: TRBD1 (5 bases). The germline V and J ends were trimmed by 4 bases and 0 bases, with 7 bases remaining between them. CDR1 is SQVTM and CDR2 is ANQGSEA in the germline V gene. The CDR3 is 12 amino acids.

In this sample, this clonotype turned up many times. The chain has TRBV29-1 and TRBJ2-7; D uncertain. The CDR3 contains 11 residues. Trimming removed 7 bases from V and 2 bases from J, with 9 bases in between. CDR1 SQVTM and CDR2 ANQGSEA come from the germline V gene. CDR3 in amino acids: CSAGSPYEQYF. DNA of the CDR3: TGCAGCGCCGGGTCCCCCTACGAGCAGTACTTC.

This chain links TRBV20-1 with TRBJ2-3; TRBD2 agrees at 8 bases. The J segment lost 6 bases and the V segment lost 3 bases, leaving 5 bases of the junction unmatched. This CDR3 spans 13 amino acids. Per the germline V gene, CDR1 is DFQATT and CDR2 is SNEGSKA (reference sequence). In nucleotides, the CDR3 is TGCAGTGCTAGTATCGGGGGGGCGGATACGCAGTATTTT. This encodes CSASIGGADTQYF.

This clonotype was found many times. The J gene is TRBJ1-3, the V gene TRBV29-1, with D possibly being TRBD1 (5 bases). Germline values: CDR1 SQVTM, CDR2 ANQGSEA. V was clipped by 4 bases and J by 7 bases, with 14 bases between them. The CDR3 is 13 residues long. CDR3 region: CSVASGTSNTIYF. In DNA form, the CDR3 reads TGCAGCGTTGCATCCGGGACGTCGAACACCATATATTTT.

In its sample, this clonotype was seen many times. V is TRBV5-1 and J is TRBJ2-1; 9 bases agree with TRBD2. CDR1 SGHRS and CDR2 YFSETQ come from the germline V gene. J gave up 7 bases and V 2 bases, and 4 bases lay outside the gene matches. This CDR3 has 14 residues. Here the CDR3 reads CASSLLAGGNEQFF. CDR3 DNA sequence: TGCGCCAGCAGCTTACTAGCGGGCGGGAATGAGCAGTTCTTC.

The table lists this clonotype with many counts. This chain joins TRBV6-1 and TRBJ2-2; D might be TRBD2 (5 bases). V was shortened by 5 bases and J by 1 base, with 8 bases between the two germline ends. This CDR3 has 14 amino acids. Germline-derived CDR1 and CDR2 are MNHNS and SASEGT. The CDR3 region has the DNA TGTGCCAGCAGTCCCGGAGGGAACACCGGGGAGCTGTTTTTT. It codes for CASSPGGNTGELFF.

This clonotype occurred many times. V and J are TRBV10-1 and TRBJ2-2; unclear D gene. Per germline, CDR1 WNHNN and CDR2 SYGVQD (reference sequence). CDR3 length: 12 residues. Trimming stripped 9 bases from V and 7 bases from J, with 12 bases between. This CDR3 is CASGSEVGELFF. The CDR3 nucleotides are TGCGCCAGTGGAAGCGAGGTCGGGGAGCTGTTTTTT.

In this sample, this clonotype turned up a few times. The chain links TRBV29-1 to TRBJ1-2; 8 nucleotides line up with TRBD1. There are 13 residues in the CDR3. Germline V CDR1 and CDR2: SQVTM, ANQGSEA. Germline trimming cut 5 bases from V and 5 bases from J; bases unmatched to any gene: 7. The CDR3 loop reads CSVLTDRGYGYTF. The CDR3 DNA reads as TGCAGCGTTTTAACCGACAGGGGTTATGGCTACACCTTC.

This clonotype has just a few counts. The J gene is TRBJ2-7, the V gene TRBV7-2, with D hard to call. V was cut by 4 bases and J by 5 bases, with 24 bases left in between. The CDR3 runs 17 residues. The germline gives CDR1 SGHTA, CDR2 FQGNSA. Written as DNA, the CDR3 is TGTGCCAGCAGCTCACCCACTGCGGCAAGGTCTCCTAACGAGCAGTACTTC. It yields the protein CASSSPTAARSPNEQYF.

The rearrangement links TRBV3-1 to TRBJ1-5, with D uncertain. The CDR3 has 12 amino acids. V lost 2 bases, J lost 3 bases, and 2 bases lay in between. Looked up from germline, CDR1 is LGHDT and CDR2 is YNNKEL (reference sequence). Written as DNA, the CDR3 is TGTGCCAGCAGCCAACTCAATCAGCCCCAGCATTTT. This codes for CASSQLNQPQHF.

The gene calls are TRBV12-3 or TRBV12-4 and TRBJ2-3, with 9 positions matching TRBD1. J lost 4 bases, V lost 5 bases, and 10 bases had no gene match. This CDR3 comprises 16 residues. The CDR3 DNA sequence: TGTGCCAGCAGTACCACAGGGGGCGGCTTCTCAGATACGCAGTATTTT. It yields the protein CASSTTGGGFSDTQYF.

This clonotype turned up a few times. The CDR3 end shows no conserved phenylalanine or tryptophan, and so a read error is likely. The V and J genes are TRBV12-3 or TRBV12-4 and TRBJ1-6; no definite D call. The CDR3 totals 13 residues. With 1 base removed from V and 7 bases from J, the gap between germline ends came to 5 bases. The CDR3 DNA reads TGTGCCAGCAGTTTAGACGGGAATTCACCCCTCCACTAT. It codes for CASSLDGNSPLHY.

This sequence joins TRBV14 and TRBJ1-1, with TRBD1 matching over 7 bases. CDR3 length: 15 residues. Germline values: CDR1 SGHDN, CDR2 FVKESK. V gave up 0 bases and J gave up 8 bases; unmatched junction bases: 9. CDR3 DNA sequence: TGTGCCAGCAGCCAAGATATGCGGGCAGGGGGAGAAGCTTTCTTT. This translates into CASSQDMRAGGEAFF.

The sample holds a few counts of this clonotype. V is TRBV10-3 and J is TRBJ2-2, with D possibly matching TRBD1 (6 bases). V lost 6 bases and J lost 5, with 25 bases in between. The CDR3 has 18 amino acids. The germline gives CDR1 ENHRY, CDR2 SYGVKD. This CDR3 is CAIRGVRGAAFTTGELFF. The CDR3 coding sequence is TGTGCCATCAGGGGGGTCAGGGGAGCCGCTTTCACGACCGGGGAGCTGTTTTTT.

In its sample, this clonotype was seen many times. This chain joins TRBV11-3 and TRBJ2-7; 8 bases match TRBD1. This CDR3 contains 13 residues. The germline gives CDR1 SGHNT, CDR2 YENEEA. The V and J ends lost 5 bases and 5 bases, in that order; junction bases with no gene match: 5. CDR3 nucleotide sequence: TGTGCCAGCAGCCGGACAGGGTTCCACGAGCAGTACTTC. It codes for CASSRTGFHEQYF.

This clonotype was recorded many times. This chain connects TRBV12-3 or TRBV12-4 to TRBJ2-7; TRBD1 matches at 10 bases. With 3 bases clipped from V and 6 bases from J, the junction kept 5 bases outside the gene matches. This CDR3 is 14 amino acids long. The CDR3 DNA follows: TGTGCCAGCAGTTTGGACAGGGGGAATCGCGAGCAGTACTTC. It encodes CASSLDRGNREQYF.